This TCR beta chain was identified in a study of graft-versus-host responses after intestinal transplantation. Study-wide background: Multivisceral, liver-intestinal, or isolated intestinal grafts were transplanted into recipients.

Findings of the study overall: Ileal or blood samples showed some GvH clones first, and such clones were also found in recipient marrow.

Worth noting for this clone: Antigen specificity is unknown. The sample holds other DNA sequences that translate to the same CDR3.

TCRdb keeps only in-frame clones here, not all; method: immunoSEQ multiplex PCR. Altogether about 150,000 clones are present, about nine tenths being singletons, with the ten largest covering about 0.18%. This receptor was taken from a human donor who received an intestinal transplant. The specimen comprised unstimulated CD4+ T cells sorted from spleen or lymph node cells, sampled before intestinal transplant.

CDR3: CASSRPNQPQHF. The CDR3 bases are TGTGCCAGCAGTAGGCCTAATCAGCCCCAGCATTTT. The genes are TRBV7-9 and TRBJ1-5; D is uncertain. The CDR3 has 12 amino acids. V lost 6 bases, J lost 4 bases, and 7 bases lay in between. Looked up from germline, CDR1 is SEHNR and CDR2 is FQNEAQ (reference sequence).